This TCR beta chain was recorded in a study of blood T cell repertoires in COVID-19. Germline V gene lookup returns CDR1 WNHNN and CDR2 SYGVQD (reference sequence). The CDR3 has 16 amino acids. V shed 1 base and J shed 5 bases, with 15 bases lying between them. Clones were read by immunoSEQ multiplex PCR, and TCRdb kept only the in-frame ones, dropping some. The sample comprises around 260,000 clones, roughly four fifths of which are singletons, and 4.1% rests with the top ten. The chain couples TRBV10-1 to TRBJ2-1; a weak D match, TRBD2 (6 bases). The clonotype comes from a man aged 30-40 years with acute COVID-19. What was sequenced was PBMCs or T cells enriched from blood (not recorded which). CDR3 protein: CASSEYCGGIHNEQFF. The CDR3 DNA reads TGCGCCAGCAGTGAGTATTGTGGGGGGATCCACAATGAGCAGTTCTTC.